This T cell receptor (beta chain) came from a study of blood T cells in healthy people across ages. Study details: Per two T cells, template switching captured roughly one barcoded beta molecule. Study-wide findings and caveats: The study lacked donor CMV status, which possibly confounded expanded clonotype changes.

The study drew donors from healthy Caucasian individuals in Russia aged about 6 to 100. Every participating donor contributed roughly 9.6 milliliters of peripheral blood through a draw. J lost 2 bases, V lost 4 bases, and 5 bases had no gene match. The CDR3 loop spans 16 amino acids. CDR1 and CDR2 from the germline V gene are LGHNA and YNFKEQ. Alongside a J-beta primer mix, a sample-barcoded 5' primer served in a second PCR lasting about 6 to 12 cycles. Using its own MiXCR run on the 5' RACE reads, TCRdb lists one record per CDR3 protein. The table has 700,000 to 800,000 distinct CDR3 sequences, roughly 44% seen once. This clonotype was counted many times. What it binds is unknown.

The sequencing sample was made of blood. The sequence came from a woman in her sixties or seventies in good health. This rearrangement joins TRBV4-2 to TRBJ2-3; 11 nucleotides line up with TRBD2. The CDR3 loop is CASSPQLAGDTDTQYF. The CDR3 DNA reads as TGTGCCAGCAGCCCACAACTAGCGGGGGACACAGATACGCAGTATTTT.